The T cell receptor beta chain described here comes from a study of OX40 agonist ivuxolimab in advanced cancers. About the full investigation: Ivuxolimab was an agonistic, fully human IgG2 monoclonal antibody directed against OX40 (CD134), a costimulatory receptor. Intravenous ivuxolimab was administered to patients every 2 weeks at six dose levels: 0.01, 0.1, 0.3, 1.5, 3 and 10 mg/kg. Among the approximately 54 dose-escalation patients, around 19 had hepatocellular carcinoma, about 15 melanoma, 9 renal cell carcinoma and 9 head and neck cancer. In the dose-escalation cohort, over 65% of patients were male, and the mean age was approximately 55 years, with a range of roughly 23 to 85. Prior anti-PD-1, anti-PD-L1 or anti-CTLA-4 therapy was permitted, and checkpoint inhibitors had been received by 30% to 40% of dose-escalation patients. Partial responses occurred in three dose-escalation patients: two with cutaneous melanoma and one with hepatocellular carcinoma. Peripheral TCRbeta sequencing was intended to test whether TCR sequence diversity was altered and clonal T-cell expansion was caused by ivuxolimab. The paper describes the monotherapy dose-escalation part (N of about 47 patients) of the phase I trial of ivuxolimab. Results and caveats for the whole study, not just this receptor: At doses from 0.1 to 3.0 mg/kg, clonal expansion was seen in both CD4+ and CD8+ blood T cells between baseline and week 6. Low levels of normalized T-cell clonal expansion were also seen in some patients who did not respond. On average, CD8+ T cells showed more expanded clones than CD4+ T cells after ivuxolimab. In partial responders in the 0.1-3.0 mg/kg groups, normalized peripheral clonal expansion was found to be among the lowest, especially among CD8+ T cells. Antigen specificity was not determined for the clonally expanded peripheral T cells.

To sequence the TCRbeta CDR3 region, genomic DNA was isolated from the sorted cells. The immunoSEQ Assay was used for sequencing of TCRbeta CDR3 regions. Here the immuneACCESS table is served through TCRdb, limited to in-frame sequences with V and J called. Missing clones are a known gap in these copies; in checked studies unresolved V genes cover under half, and the rest lacks a known reason. The sample data list fewer than 80,000 clones, and approximately 90% of these were observed just once. The ten largest clones add up to more than 12% of the sample. In its sample, this clone was seen once. Which antigen it targets is not known. Within one base of it there is no much larger clone, and no base qualities were kept. Patients with a history of autoimmune disease or receiving systemic immunosuppression were excluded from the trial. Peripheral blood for TCR sequencing was collected from all dose cohorts at baseline, on cycle 4 day 1, and on cycle 7 day 1. Samples came from an open-label, multicenter, first-in-human phase I dose-escalation trial of ivuxolimab. Adults with locally advanced or metastatic head and neck squamous cell, hepatocellular, melanoma or renal cell carcinoma were enrolled in the trial. CD4+ and CD8+ T cells were sorted separately from peripheral blood before TCR sequencing.

This material consisted of CD4+ or CD8+ T cells sorted from blood, taken in a trial of the OX40 agonist ivuxolimab. The receptor's source is an adult with an advanced solid tumor such as melanoma, head and neck, liver or kidney cancer.

The CDR3 protein is CASSFGQYNEQFF. The DNA sequence reads TGTGCCAGCAGCTTCGGACAGTACAATGAGCAGTTCTTC. The V gene is TRBV7-9 and the J gene is TRBJ2-1, with TRBD1 tentatively as D gene (6 bases match). V is shortened by 3 bases, J by 4 bases, and the region joining them spans 7 bases. The CDR3 runs 13 amino acids, cysteine and phenylalanine included. Just the 39-base CDR3 DNA is kept, in frame starting at base 1. Looking up the germline V gene (reference sequence) yields CDR1 SEHNR and CDR2 FQNEAQ.